A selection of T cell receptor beta chains follows, all from one sample in a study of regulatory T cells in long-lasting Graves disease. One entry per CDR3 protein, called by TCRdb with MiXCR from the multiplex PCR reads. Here the sample spans roughly 450,000 distinct CDR3 sequences, about 20% being singletons. The material was peripheral blood mononuclear cells (PBMCs), obtained when the disease was refractory, from a patient treated with antithyroid drugs. Receptors were obtained from a female donor with Graves disease. Each CDR3 is given with its conserved first and last residue. A D gene is named only where the DNA matches it firmly. Size is omitted from some rows. Given values are once, few, many or a class for expanded clones.

clone_size | j_call | v_call | d_call | cdr3_nt | cdr3_aa
many | TRBJ2-7 | TRBV12-3/TRBV12-4 | NA | TGTGCCAGCAGTTTCTCGGGGGCTGTCAACGAGCAGTACTTC | CASSFSGAVNEQYF
few | TRBJ2-3 | TRBV19 | TRBD1 | TGTGCCAGTAGGAGACAGGGGTCAGATACGCAGTATTTT | CASRRQGSDTQYF
NA | TRBJ2-2 | TRBV5-1 | NA | TGCGCCAGCAGCCGGGGGGCAGGATACACCGGGGAGCTGTTTTTT | CASSRGAGYTGELFF
few | TRBJ1-5 | TRBV28 | TRBD1 | TGTGCCAGCATGGGAGGGTTACCAGGGGGCGCCCCCGATGAGGATAGCAATCAGCCCCAGCATTTT | CASMGGLPGGAPDEDSNQPQHF
NA | TRBJ2-1 | TRBV29-1 | TRBD2 | TGCAGCGCCCTCACCGGGACTAGCGGTTCCTCCTACAATGAGCAGTTCTTC | CSALTGTSGSSYNEQFF
NA | TRBJ2-7 | TRBV3-2 | NA | TGTGCCAGCGGGGTTTGGGGGTTCCGGGACAGGGTCTTTATCGAGCAGTACTTC | CASGVWGFRDRVFIEQYF
many | TRBJ1-1 | TRBV6-9 | TRBD1 | TGTGCCAGCAGTTACGGCTGGACAGGGGGGAACACTGAAGCTTTCTTT | CASSYGWTGGNTEAFF
few | TRBJ1-3 | TRBV6-2/TRBV6-3 | NA | TGTGCCAGCAGTTACAAGGGGGTCGAAGGAAACACCATATATTTT | CASSYKGVEGNTIYF
few | TRBJ1-1 | TRBV19 | NA | TGTGCCACCCAGAGGGGCTACTACACTGAAGCTTTCTTT | CATQRGYYTEAFF
many | TRBJ1-1 | TRBV2 | TRBD1 | TGTGCCAGCAGTGAGACAGGGGTTGGCACTGAAGCTTTCTTT | CASSETGVGTEAFF
many | TRBJ1-1 | TRBV12-3/TRBV12-4 | TRBD1 | TGTGCCAGCAGTTTCCGACAGGGCGCTGAAGCTTTCTTT | CASSFRQGAEAFF
NA | TRBJ1-4 | TRBV15 | NA | TGTGCCACCAGCAGAGAGCGGGGGGCGCAAGAAAAACTGTTTTTT | CATSRERGAQEKLFF
many | TRBJ2-5 | TRBV7-9 | NA | TGTGCCATAACAGGGACGGCGGGGGTACAAGAGACCCAGTACTTC | CAITGTAGVQETQYF
NA | TRBJ2-2 | TRBV13 | NA | TGTGCCAGCACGGAAAGAGAAGCCGGGGAGCTGTTTTTT | CASTEREAGELFF
NA | TRBJ1-5 | TRBV19 | NA | TGTGCCAGTAGCCCTAGGACTAGCAATCAGCCCCAGCATTTT | CASSPRTSNQPQHF
many | TRBJ2-2 | TRBV6-4 | TRBD1 | TGTGCCAGCAGTCCTGGGCAGGGGGAAACCGGGGAGCTGTTTTTT | CASSPGQGETGELFF
NA | TRBJ2-1 | TRBV7-9 | NA | TGTGCCAGCAGCCGAACTAATGAGCAGTTCTTC | CASSRTNEQFF
many | TRBJ2-7 | TRBV7-2 | NA | TGTGCCAGCAGCAAACAGGGCGGGAGCCGGTACGAGCAGTACTTC | CASSKQGGSRYEQYF
few | TRBJ2-3 | TRBV20-1 | NA | TGCAGTGCTGAGGACCAATCCACAGATACGCAGTATTTT | CSAEDQSTDTQYF
NA | TRBJ1-2 | TRBV9 | NA | TGTGCCAGCAGCGTAGACGGGGGCGCGTACTATGGCTACACCTTC | CASSVDGGAYYGYTF
few | TRBJ1-5 | TRBV6-1 | NA | TGTGCCAGCCACTTAAACGGGGCAGGCAATCAGCCCCAGCATTTT | CASHLNGAGNQPQHF
many | TRBJ2-5 | TRBV20-1 | TRBD1 | TGCAGTGCTAGAGACTACAGGGGAAACCAAGAGACCCAGTACTTC | CSARDYRGNQETQYF
few | TRBJ2-5 | TRBV6-1 | TRBD2 | TGTGCCAGCTCCGGGGGGGTGGAGACCCAGTACTTC | CASSGGVETQYF
many | TRBJ2-5 | TRBV6-1 | TRBD2 | TGTGCCAGCAGTCCCCGGCGGCGGGAGGGCCGAGAGACCCAGTACTTC | CASSPRRREGRETQYF
many | TRBJ2-2 | TRBV10-3 | TRBD2 | TGTGCCATCAGTGAGTCCCGGACTAGCGCTCCCACCGGGGAGCTGTTTTTT | CAISESRTSAPTGELFF
many | TRBJ1-6 | TRBV11-2 | TRBD1 | TGTGCCAGCAGCGGGGACAGGGCGTTTGGTAATTCACCCCTCCACTTT | CASSGDRAFGNSPLHF
few | TRBJ1-2 | TRBV6-1 | NA | TGTGCCAGCAGTGACCTAACGCGGGGGGGCTACACCTTC | CASSDLTRGGYTF
few | TRBJ1-2 | TRBV29-1 | NA | TGCAGCGTTGAAAAGGACAGCTATGGCTACACCTTC | CSVEKDSYGYTF
many | TRBJ2-7 | TRBV7-8 | NA | TGTGCCAGCAGCACCGCTAGCGGAGGGACAACCTACGAGCAGTACTTC | CASSTASGGTTYEQYF
NA | TRBJ1-5 | TRBV19 | NA | TGTGCCAGTACCATGGGCAATCAGCCCCAGCATTTT | CASTMGNQPQHF
NA | TRBJ1-2 | TRBV12-3/TRBV12-4 | NA | TGTGCCAGCAGTTTAGTGGGGGGGGGGGCTCTGGGGGGCTACACCTTC | CASSLVGGGALGGYTF
many | TRBJ1-4 | TRBV7-2 | NA | TGTGCCAGCAGCTTAACGTCGGCAACTAATGAAAAACTGTTTTTT | CASSLTSATNEKLFF
many | TRBJ2-7 | TRBV28 | TRBD1 | TGTGCCAGCAGTTTAGAGCCGGGACAGGGGTTCTACGAGCAGTACTTC | CASSLEPGQGFYEQYF
NA | TRBJ1-1 | TRBV19 | NA | TGTGCCAGTAGGGGACCGGGGCCCGGTAGGACTGAAGCTTTCTTT | CASRGPGPGRTEAFF
many | TRBJ1-2 | TRBV27 | NA | TGTGCCAGCAGTTTAAGTGGGGGGCATGGCTACACCTTC | CASSLSGGHGYTF
many | TRBJ1-4 | TRBV28 | TRBD1 | TGTGCCAGCAGACCGGGACAGGCCTTTGCAACTAATGAAAAACTGTTTTTT | CASRPGQAFATNEKLFF
NA | TRBJ1-6 | TRBV20-1 | NA | TGCAGTGCTAGACCTCCGGGACACGGGAATTCACCCCTCCACTTT | CSARPPGHGNSPLHF
few | TRBJ1-2 | TRBV4-1 | NA | TGCGCCAGCAGCCAAGTTGAGGGCGGAAACTATGGCTACACCTTC | CASSQVEGGNYGYTF